This entry lists 25 T cell receptor beta chains sequenced from one sample in a study of OX40 agonist ivuxolimab in advanced cancers. Using immunoSEQ multiplex PCR, the repertoire was profiled, and TCRdb retains in-frame clones only, with some absent. The sample carries some 100,000 clones, around four fifths recorded once. Specimen: CD4+ or CD8+ T cells sorted from blood, collected in a trial of the OX40 agonist ivuxolimab. The source of these receptors is an adult with an advanced solid tumor such as melanoma, head and neck, liver or kidney cancer.

This chain joins TRBV11-1 and TRBJ2-5; 7 bases fit TRBD1. The trim removed 5 bases at V and 5 bases at J, leaving 5 bases unmatched. Germline V gene lookup returns CDR1 SGHAT and CDR2 FQDESV (reference sequence). The CDR3 runs 13 residues. The CDR3 loop reads CASSRDSRETQYF. CDR3 DNA sequence: TGTGCCAGCAGCCGGGACAGTCGGGAGACCCAGTACTTC.

This rearrangement joins TRBV7-9 to TRBJ1-4, with unresolved D. V lost 0 bases to trimming and J lost 5 bases, with 4 bases between them. The CDR3 spans 13 residues. The germline CDR1 and CDR2 sequences are SEHNR and FQNEAQ (reference sequence). CDR3 protein: CASSLAQNEKLFF. The CDR3, as DNA: TGTGCCAGCAGCTTAGCACAGAATGAAAAACTGTTTTTT.

J is TRBJ1-1 and V is TRBV18, with D maybe TRBD1 (5 bases). The germline V gene has CDR1 KGHSH and CDR2 LQKENI. V was trimmed by 6 bases and J by 6 bases, leaving 23 bases between them. This CDR3 is built from 16 residues. CDR3 residues: CASSRDFGGDISEAFF. The CDR3 DNA reads as TGTGCCAGCTCGCGGGACTTTGGGGGAGATATCTCTGAAGCTTTCTTT.

The chain couples TRBV4-3 to TRBJ2-5, with 10 bases fitting TRBD1. The CDR3 is made up of 16 amino acids. Germline CDR1 and CDR2: LGHNA and YSLEER. J was trimmed by 5 bases and V by 2 bases; bases with no gene match: 8. The CDR3 loop reads CASSQQQDRGWETQYF. In DNA form, the CDR3 reads TGCGCCAGCAGCCAACAGCAGGACAGGGGGTGGGAGACCCAGTACTTC.

The rearrangement uses TRBV25-1 and TRBJ2-3; D is ambiguous. The V end was cut by 3 bases, the J end by 5 bases, with 9 bases between. The CDR3 runs to 13 residues. Per the germline V gene, CDR1 is MGHDK and CDR2 is SYGVNS. This CDR3 is CASSDPNGDTQYF. The CDR3 region has the DNA TGTGCCAGCAGTGACCCAAATGGAGATACGCAGTATTTT.

This sequence joins TRBV7-8 and TRBJ2-5; 12 bases match TRBD2. V lost 3 bases to trimming and J lost 8 bases; unmatched junction nucleotides: 13. CDR3 size: 17 residues. Germline V CDR1 and CDR2: SGHVS, FQNEAQ. CDR3 in amino acids: CASSFRRTSGDLRTQYF. The CDR3 coding sequence is TGTGCCAGCAGCTTCCGAAGGACTAGCGGGGACCTCCGAACCCAGTACTTC.

The chain uses TRBV6-5 and TRBJ2-3, with TRBD2 matching over 7 bases. V lost 6 bases and J lost 4; bases outside the gene matches: 7. CDR1 MNHEY and CDR2 SVGAGI come from the germline V gene. This CDR3 comprises 14 residues. In DNA, the CDR3 is TGTGCCAGCAGGCAGAGCGGGGCCTCAGATACGCAGTATTTT. Amino acids: CASRQSGASDTQYF.

The chain links TRBV9 to TRBJ2-2; D remains unclear. Between the trimmed V and J ends, which lost 3 bases and 8 bases, there was a span of 17 bases. The V gene's germline CDR1 is SGDLS and CDR2 YYNGEE. The CDR3 runs 15 residues. This CDR3 is CASSAQLLGGGELFF. Written as DNA, the CDR3 is TGTGCCAGCAGCGCCCAACTCCTGGGTGGTGGGGAGCTGTTTTTT.

The rearrangement joins TRBV7-8 to TRBJ2-3; no reliable D call. The CDR3 contains 13 residues. The germline gives CDR1 SGHVS, CDR2 FQNEAQ. The V end lost 2 bases, the J end lost 4 bases, and 7 bases lay between the germline ends. The DNA for the CDR3 is TGTGCCAGCAGCTTATCAGTGTCAGATACGCAGTATTTT. Residues: CASSLSVSDTQYF.

The chain joins TRBV2 to TRBJ1-6, with TRBD1 matching 7 bases. The V gene end was trimmed by 11 bases and the J gene end by 11 bases; junction bases not matched to a gene: 18. CDR1 and CDR2 (germline): SNHLY, FYNNEI. This CDR3 comprises 15 residues. The CDR3 coding sequence is TGTGCCCCCAAACCCCCGACAGGGATCGGGACACCCCTCCACTTT. It specifies CAPKPPTGIGTPLHF.

This chain joins TRBV6-5 and TRBJ2-2, with D possibly being TRBD1 or TRBD2 (6 bases each). Germline V gives CDR1 MNHEY, CDR2 SVGAGI. V gave up 0 bases and J gave up 8 bases, with 16 bases separating them. CDR3 size: 16 residues. The CDR3 sequence is CASSYSVGGGSGELFF. The CDR3 nucleotides read TGTGCCAGCAGTTACTCGGTCGGGGGCGGGTCGGGGGAGCTGTTTTTT.

The J gene is TRBJ1-1, the V gene TRBV6-4, with a tentative D call TRBD1 (5 bases). Germline-derived CDR1 and CDR2 are MRHNA and SNTAGT. This CDR3 is 14 amino acids long. V was trimmed by 6 bases and J by 1 base, leaving 12 bases between them. CDR3 amino acids: CASSPRDGNTEAFF. The CDR3 DNA is TGTGCCAGCAGCCCCCGGGACGGGAACACTGAAGCTTTCTTT.

A single count supports this clone. The chain recombines TRBV9 with TRBJ2-2; 7 bases align to TRBD2. There are 17 residues in the CDR3. Germline V gene data show CDR1 as SGDLS and CDR2 as YYNGEE. The V and J ends lost 0 bases and 5 bases, in that order; junction bases with no gene match: 10. CDR3 in amino acids: CASSVGPRSGVTGELFF. The DNA of the CDR3 is TGTGCCAGCAGCGTAGGGCCTAGGAGCGGGGTAACCGGGGAGCTGTTTTTT.

The chain carries TRBV25-1 and TRBJ2-7; no clear D gene. The CDR3 totals 12 residues. The V end was cut by 1 base, the J end by 6 bases, with 7 bases between. Germline loops: CDR1 MGHDK, CDR2 SYGVNS. The CDR3 DNA reads as TGTGCCAGCAGTGAATTGGACGGCGAGCAGTACTTC. Protein sequence: CASSELDGEQYF.

Here the CDR3 DNA reads TGTGCCAGCAGCTTAGAGGGGGGCCACACTGAAGCTTTCTTT. Translating gives CASSLEGGHTEAFF. The chain couples TRBV7-9 to TRBJ1-1; the D gene is possibly TRBD1 (6 bases). From germline, CDR1 is SEHNR and CDR2 FQNEAQ (reference sequence). This CDR3 has 14 amino acids. With 1 base removed from V and 3 bases from J, the gap between germline ends came to 9 bases.

This chain connects TRBV6-5 to TRBJ2-7, with D possibly TRBD2 on 7 matching bases. V dropped 8 bases and J dropped 1 base, with 18 bases sitting between them. The CDR3 loop spans 15 amino acids. CDR1 MNHEY and CDR2 SVGAGI come from the germline V gene. CDR3 DNA: TGTGCCAGCCAGAGGGGGGGGGCGGAATCCTACGAGCAGTACTTC. As protein: CASQRGGAESYEQYF.

The chain is built from TRBV4-1 and TRBJ1-2, with TRBD1 as a possible D gene (5 bases). Trimming took off 2 bases at V and 2 bases at J, with 6 bases between the two ends. The germline CDR1 and CDR2 sequences are MGHRA and YSYEKL. This CDR3 is built from 13 residues. The DNA for the CDR3 is TGCGCCAGCAGCCAACAGGGAAACTATGGCTACACCTTC. The encoded protein is CASSQQGNYGYTF.

The rearrangement uses TRBV6-5 and TRBJ1-6, with D maybe TRBD1 (6 bases). The germline V gene encodes CDR1 MNHEY and CDR2 SVGAGI. V gave up 4 bases and J gave up 8 bases, with 15 bases separating them. The CDR3 length is 15 residues. The CDR3 DNA reads TGTGCCAGCAGTTTTTCGGACAGCTTGCATTCACCCCTCCACTTT. Translating gives CASSFSDSLHSPLHF.

The chain links TRBV12-5 to TRBJ1-2; a possible D gene is TRBD1 (6 bases). The CDR3 runs to 17 residues. Germline V gene sequence: CDR1 LGHNT, CDR2 FRNRAP. V shed 3 bases and J shed 3 bases, with 20 bases lying between them. The CDR3 protein is CASGFRPWGAEDYGYTF. The CDR3 DNA is TGTGCTAGTGGTTTCAGGCCTTGGGGGGCGGAGGACTATGGCTACACCTTC.

The chain couples TRBV18 to TRBJ2-3, with 10 bases lining up with TRBD2. V shed 1 base and J 1 base; nucleotides not matched to a gene: 14. The germline V gene has CDR1 KGHSH and CDR2 LQKENI. This CDR3 is built from 20 residues. CDR3 protein: CASSPLGTSDVPGGTDTQYF. CDR3 nucleotides: TGTGCCAGCTCACCACTGGGGACTAGCGATGTACCTGGGGGCACAGATACGCAGTATTTT.

The J gene is TRBJ1-2, the V gene TRBV9; 7 positions match TRBD1. CDR3 length equals 15 residues. CDR1 and CDR2 from the germline V gene are SGDLS and YYNGEE. The trim removed 0 bases at V and 4 bases at J, leaving 6 bases unmatched. CDR3 residues: CASSVDSTGAYGYTF. The CDR3 DNA reads TGTGCCAGCAGCGTAGACAGTACAGGGGCCTATGGCTACACCTTC.

The chain links TRBV28 to TRBJ2-7; D unclear. The V gene's germline CDR1 is MDHEN and CDR2 SYDVKM. This CDR3 has 16 amino acids. Deletions cut 3 bases from V and 2 bases from J, with 17 bases between. The CDR3 loop is CASSFRPGPSPYEQYV. The CDR3 DNA is TGTGCCAGCAGTTTCCGGCCGGGCCCAAGCCCCTACGAGCAGTACGTC.

This chain connects TRBV7-3 to TRBJ1-1; unclear D gene. Germline assignment: CDR1 SGHTA and CDR2 FQGTGA. The CDR3 runs 15 residues. Between the trimmed V and J ends, which lost 3 bases and 5 bases, there was a span of 16 bases. This CDR3 reads CASSLLRLTGTEAFF. In DNA form, the CDR3 reads TGTGCCAGCAGCTTGTTGAGGCTGACGGGTACTGAAGCTTTCTTT.

The V and J genes are TRBV11-2 and TRBJ1-1; D is perhaps TRBD1 (5 bases). The CDR3 contains 15 residues. Deletions cut 0 bases from V and 4 bases from J, with 12 bases between. Germline lookup yields CDR1 SGHAT and CDR2 FQNNGV. The CDR3 DNA is TGTGCCAGCAGCTTAGAGCAGGGTTGGGGCACTGAAGCTTTCTTT. This translates into CASSLEQGWGTEAFF.

V is TRBV14 and J is TRBJ2-3, with TRBD1 as a possible D gene (5 bases). CDR3 size: 14 residues. V was cut by 2 bases and J by 1 base, with 7 bases left in between. The germline V gene has CDR1 SGHDN and CDR2 FVKESK. In DNA form, the CDR3 reads TGTGCCAGCAGCCAAAAGGGGCGCACAGATACGCAGTATTTT. Protein product: CASSQKGRTDTQYF.